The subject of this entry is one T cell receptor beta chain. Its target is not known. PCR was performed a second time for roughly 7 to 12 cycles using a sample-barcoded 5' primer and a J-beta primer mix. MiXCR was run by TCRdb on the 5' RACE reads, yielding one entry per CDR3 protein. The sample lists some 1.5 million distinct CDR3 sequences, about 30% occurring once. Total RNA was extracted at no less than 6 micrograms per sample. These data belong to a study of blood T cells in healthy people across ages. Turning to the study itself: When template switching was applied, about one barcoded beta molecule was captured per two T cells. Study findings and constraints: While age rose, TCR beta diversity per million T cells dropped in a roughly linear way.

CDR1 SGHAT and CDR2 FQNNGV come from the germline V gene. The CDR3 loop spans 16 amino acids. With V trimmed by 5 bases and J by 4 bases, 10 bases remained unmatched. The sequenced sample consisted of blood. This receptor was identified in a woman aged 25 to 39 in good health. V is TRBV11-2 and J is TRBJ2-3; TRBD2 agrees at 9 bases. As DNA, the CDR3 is TGTGCCAGCAGCCCCGGGACTAGCATCCTAGCAGATACGCAGTATTTT. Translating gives CASSPGTSILADTQYF.